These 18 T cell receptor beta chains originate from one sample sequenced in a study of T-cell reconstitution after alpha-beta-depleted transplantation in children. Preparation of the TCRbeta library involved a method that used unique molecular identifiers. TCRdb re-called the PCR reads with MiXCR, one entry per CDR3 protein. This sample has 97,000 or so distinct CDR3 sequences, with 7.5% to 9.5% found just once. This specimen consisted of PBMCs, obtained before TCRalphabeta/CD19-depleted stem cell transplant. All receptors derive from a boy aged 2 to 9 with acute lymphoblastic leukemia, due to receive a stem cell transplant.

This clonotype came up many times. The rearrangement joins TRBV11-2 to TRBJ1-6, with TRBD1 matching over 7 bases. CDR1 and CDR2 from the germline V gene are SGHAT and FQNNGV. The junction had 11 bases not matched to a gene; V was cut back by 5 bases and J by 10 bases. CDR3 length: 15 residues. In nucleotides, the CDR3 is TGTGCCAGCAGCGCTATGACAGGGCTTCAGTCACCCCTCCACTTT. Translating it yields CASSAMTGLQSPLHF.

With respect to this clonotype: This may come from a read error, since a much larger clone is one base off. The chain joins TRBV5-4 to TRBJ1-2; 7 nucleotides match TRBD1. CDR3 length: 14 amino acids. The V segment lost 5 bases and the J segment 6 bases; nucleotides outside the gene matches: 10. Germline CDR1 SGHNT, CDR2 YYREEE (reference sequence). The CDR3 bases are TGTGCCAGCAGTGGGGACAGTTCTTTCAATGGCTACACCTTC. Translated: CASSGDSSFNGYTF.

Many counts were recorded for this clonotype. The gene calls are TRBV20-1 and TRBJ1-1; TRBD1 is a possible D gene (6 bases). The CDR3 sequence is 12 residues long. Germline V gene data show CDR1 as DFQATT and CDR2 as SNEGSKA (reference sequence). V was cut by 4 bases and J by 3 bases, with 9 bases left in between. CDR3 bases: TGCAGTGCTAAGACAGGAGACACTGAAGCTTTCTTT. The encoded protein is CSAKTGDTEAFF.

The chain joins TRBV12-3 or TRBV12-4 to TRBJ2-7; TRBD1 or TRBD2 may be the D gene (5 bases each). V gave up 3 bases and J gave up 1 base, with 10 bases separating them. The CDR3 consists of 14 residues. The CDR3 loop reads CASSFRDRSYEQYF. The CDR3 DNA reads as TGTGCCAGCAGTTTTCGGGACCGATCCTACGAGCAGTACTTC.

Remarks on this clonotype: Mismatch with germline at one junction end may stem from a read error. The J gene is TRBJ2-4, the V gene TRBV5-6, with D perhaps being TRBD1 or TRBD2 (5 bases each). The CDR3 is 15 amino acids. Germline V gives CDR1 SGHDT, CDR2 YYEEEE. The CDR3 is CTSRSTVGTKNIQYF. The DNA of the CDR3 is TGTACCAGCAGATCGACAGTCGGGACCAAAAACATTCAGTACTTC.

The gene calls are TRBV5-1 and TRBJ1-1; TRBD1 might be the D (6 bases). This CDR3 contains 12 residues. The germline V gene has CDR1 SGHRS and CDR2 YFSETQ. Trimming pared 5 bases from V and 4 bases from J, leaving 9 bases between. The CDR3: CASRQGPTEAFF. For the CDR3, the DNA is TGCGCCAGCAGACAGGGCCCCACTGAAGCTTTCTTT.

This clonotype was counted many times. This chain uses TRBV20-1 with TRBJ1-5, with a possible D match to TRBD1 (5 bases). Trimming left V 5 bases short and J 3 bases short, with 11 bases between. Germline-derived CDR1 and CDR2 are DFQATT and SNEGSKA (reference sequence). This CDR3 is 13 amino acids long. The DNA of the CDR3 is TGCAGTGCTGAGGCGGGACCCAATCAGCCCCAGCATTTT. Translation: CSAEAGPNQPQHF.

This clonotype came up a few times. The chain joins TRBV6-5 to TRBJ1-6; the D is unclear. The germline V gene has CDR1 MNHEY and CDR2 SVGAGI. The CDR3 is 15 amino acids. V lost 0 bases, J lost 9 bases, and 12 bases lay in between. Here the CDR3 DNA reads TGTGCCAGCAGTTACTCTGGCGGAAGGGCTTCACCCCTCCACTTT. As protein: CASSYSGGRASPLHF.

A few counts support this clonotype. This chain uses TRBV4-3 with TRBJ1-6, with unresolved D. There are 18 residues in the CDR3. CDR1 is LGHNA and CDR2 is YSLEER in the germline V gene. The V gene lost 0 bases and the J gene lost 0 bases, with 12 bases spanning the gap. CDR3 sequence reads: CASSQDSPPTSYNSPLHF. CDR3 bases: TGCGCCAGCAGCCAAGATTCCCCCCCGACCTCCTATAATTCACCCCTCCACTTT.

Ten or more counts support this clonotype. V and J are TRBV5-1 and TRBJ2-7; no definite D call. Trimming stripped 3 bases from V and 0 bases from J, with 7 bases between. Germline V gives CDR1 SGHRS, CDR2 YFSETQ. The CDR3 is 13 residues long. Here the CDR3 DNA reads TGCGCCAGCAGCTACCAGAACTCCTACGAGCAGTACTTC. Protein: CASSYQNSYEQYF.

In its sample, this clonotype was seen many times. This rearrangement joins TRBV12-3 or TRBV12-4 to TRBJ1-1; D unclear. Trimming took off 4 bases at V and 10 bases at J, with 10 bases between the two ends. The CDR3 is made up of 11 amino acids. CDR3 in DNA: TGTGCCAGCAGTTCGACAAGAGGAGCTTTCTTT. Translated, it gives CASSSTRGAFF.

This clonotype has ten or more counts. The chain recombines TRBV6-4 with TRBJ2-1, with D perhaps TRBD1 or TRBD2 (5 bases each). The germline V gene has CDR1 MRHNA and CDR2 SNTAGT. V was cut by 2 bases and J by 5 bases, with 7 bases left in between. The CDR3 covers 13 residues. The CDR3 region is CASSDRGHNEQFF. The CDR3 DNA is TGTGCCAGCAGTGACCGGGGCCACAATGAGCAGTTCTTC.

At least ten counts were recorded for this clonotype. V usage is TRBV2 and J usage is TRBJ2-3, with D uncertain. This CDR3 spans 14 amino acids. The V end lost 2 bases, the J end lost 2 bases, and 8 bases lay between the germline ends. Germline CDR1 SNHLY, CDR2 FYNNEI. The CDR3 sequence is CASSEWAHTDTQYF. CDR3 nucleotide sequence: TGTGCCAGCAGTGAATGGGCCCACACAGATACGCAGTATTTT.

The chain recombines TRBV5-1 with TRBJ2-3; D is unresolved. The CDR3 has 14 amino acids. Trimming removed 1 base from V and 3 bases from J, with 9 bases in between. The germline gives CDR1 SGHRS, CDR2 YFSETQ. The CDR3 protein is CASSLRATTDTQYF. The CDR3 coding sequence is TGCGCCAGCAGCTTGAGGGCTACTACAGATACGCAGTATTTT.

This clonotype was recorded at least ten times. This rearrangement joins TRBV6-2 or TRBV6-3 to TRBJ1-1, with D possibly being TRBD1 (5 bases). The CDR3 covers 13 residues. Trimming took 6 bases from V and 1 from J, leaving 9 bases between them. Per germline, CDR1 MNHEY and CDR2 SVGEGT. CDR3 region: CASSRDENTEAFF. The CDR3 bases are TGTGCCAGCAGCCGGGACGAGAACACTGAAGCTTTCTTT.

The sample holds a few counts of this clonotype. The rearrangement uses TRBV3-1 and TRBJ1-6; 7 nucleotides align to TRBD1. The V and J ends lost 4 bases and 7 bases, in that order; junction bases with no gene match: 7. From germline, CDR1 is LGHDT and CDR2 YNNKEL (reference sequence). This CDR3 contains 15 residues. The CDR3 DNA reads TGTGCCAGCAGCCCCCGGACAGGCCGGAATTCACCCCTCCACTTT. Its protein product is CASSPRTGRNSPLHF.

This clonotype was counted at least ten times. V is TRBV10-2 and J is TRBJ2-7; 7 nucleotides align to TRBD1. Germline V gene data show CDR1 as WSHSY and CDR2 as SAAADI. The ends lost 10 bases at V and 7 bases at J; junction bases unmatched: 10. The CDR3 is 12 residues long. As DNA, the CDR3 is TGCGCCAAAGGACAGGTGTCAGAAGAGCAGTACTTC. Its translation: CAKGQVSEEQYF.

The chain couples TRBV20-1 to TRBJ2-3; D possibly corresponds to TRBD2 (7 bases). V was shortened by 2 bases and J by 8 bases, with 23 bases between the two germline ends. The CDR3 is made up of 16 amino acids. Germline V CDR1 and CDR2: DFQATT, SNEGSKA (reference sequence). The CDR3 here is CSARSGTPRGGPTQYF. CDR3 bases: TGCAGTGCTAGATCCGGGACCCCTCGCGGGGGCCCTACGCAGTATTTT.